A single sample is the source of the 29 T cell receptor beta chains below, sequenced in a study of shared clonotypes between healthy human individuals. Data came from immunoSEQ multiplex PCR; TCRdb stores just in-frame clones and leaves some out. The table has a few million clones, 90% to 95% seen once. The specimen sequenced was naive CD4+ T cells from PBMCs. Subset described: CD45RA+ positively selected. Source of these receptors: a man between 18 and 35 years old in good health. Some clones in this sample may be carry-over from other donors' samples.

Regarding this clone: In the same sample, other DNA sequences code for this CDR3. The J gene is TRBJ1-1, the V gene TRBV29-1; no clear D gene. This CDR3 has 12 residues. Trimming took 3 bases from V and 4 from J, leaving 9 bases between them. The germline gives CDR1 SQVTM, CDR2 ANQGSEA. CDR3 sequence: CSVEGRFTEAFF. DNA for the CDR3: TGCAGCGTTGAGGGAAGGTTCACTGAAGCTTTCTTT.

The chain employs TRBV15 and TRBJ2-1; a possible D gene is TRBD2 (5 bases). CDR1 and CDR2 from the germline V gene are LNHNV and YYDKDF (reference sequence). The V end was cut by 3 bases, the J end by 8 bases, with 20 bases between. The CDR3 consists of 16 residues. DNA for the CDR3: TGTGCCACCAGCAGGGCGCGCGGGCTGATGAACTATGAGCAGTTCTTC. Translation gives CATSRARGLMNYEQFF.

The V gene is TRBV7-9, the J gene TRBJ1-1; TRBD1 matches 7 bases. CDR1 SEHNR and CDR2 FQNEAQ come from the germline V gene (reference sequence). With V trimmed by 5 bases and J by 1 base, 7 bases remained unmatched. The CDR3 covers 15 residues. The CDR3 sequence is CASSTYRGGNTEAFF. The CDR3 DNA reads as TGTGCCAGCAGCACCTACAGGGGAGGGAACACTGAAGCTTTCTTT.

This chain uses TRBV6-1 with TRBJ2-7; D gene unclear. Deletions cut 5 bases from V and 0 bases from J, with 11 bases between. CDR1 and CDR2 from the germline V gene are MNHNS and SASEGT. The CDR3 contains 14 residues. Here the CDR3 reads CASSFAYFSYEQYF. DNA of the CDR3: TGTGCCAGCAGTTTCGCCTACTTCTCCTACGAGCAGTACTTC.

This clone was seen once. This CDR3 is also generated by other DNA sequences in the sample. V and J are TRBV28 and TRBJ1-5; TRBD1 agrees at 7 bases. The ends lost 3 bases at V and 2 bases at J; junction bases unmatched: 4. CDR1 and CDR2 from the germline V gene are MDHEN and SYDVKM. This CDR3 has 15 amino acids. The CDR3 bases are TGTGCCAGCAGTTTGAGAGGGGGCGGCAATCAGCCCCAGCATTTT. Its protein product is CASSLRGGGNQPQHF. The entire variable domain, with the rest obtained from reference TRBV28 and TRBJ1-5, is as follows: DVKVTQSSRYLVKRTGEKVFLECVQDMDHENMFWYRQDPGLGLRLIYFSYDVKMKEKGDIPEGYSVSREKKERFSLILESASTNQTSMYLCASSLRGGGNQPQHFGDGTRLSIL.

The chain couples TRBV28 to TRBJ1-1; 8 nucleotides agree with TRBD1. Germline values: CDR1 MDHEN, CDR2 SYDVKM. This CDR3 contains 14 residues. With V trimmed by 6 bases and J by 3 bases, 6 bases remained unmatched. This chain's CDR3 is CASSPGGADTEAFF. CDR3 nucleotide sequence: TGTGCCAGCAGCCCAGGGGGCGCGGACACTGAAGCTTTCTTT.

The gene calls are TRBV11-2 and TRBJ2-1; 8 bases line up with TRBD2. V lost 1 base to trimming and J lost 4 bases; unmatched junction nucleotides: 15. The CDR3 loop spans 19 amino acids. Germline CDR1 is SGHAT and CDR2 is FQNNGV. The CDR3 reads CASSLGGSGIGRFYNEQFF. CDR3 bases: TGTGCCAGCAGCTTAGGTGGTAGCGGGATAGGGCGGTTTTACAATGAGCAGTTCTTC.

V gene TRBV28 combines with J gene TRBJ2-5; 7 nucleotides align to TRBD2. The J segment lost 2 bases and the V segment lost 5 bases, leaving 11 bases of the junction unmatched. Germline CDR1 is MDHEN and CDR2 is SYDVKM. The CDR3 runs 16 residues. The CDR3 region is CASSAPREAGQETQYF. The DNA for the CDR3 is TGTGCCAGCAGTGCCCCTCGGGAGGCGGGGCAAGAGACCCAGTACTTC.

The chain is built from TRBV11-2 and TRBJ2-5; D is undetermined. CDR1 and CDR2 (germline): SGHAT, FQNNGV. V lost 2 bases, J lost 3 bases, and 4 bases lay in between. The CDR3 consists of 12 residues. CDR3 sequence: CASSLTEETQYF. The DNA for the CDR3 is TGTGCCAGCAGCTTAACGGAAGAGACCCAGTACTTC. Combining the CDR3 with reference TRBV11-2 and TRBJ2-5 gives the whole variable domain EAGVAQSPRYKIIEKRQSVAFWCNPISGHATLYWYQQILGQGPKLLIQFQNNGVVDDSQLPKDRFSAERLKGVDSTLKIQPAKLEDSAVYLCASSLTEETQYFGPGTRLLVL.

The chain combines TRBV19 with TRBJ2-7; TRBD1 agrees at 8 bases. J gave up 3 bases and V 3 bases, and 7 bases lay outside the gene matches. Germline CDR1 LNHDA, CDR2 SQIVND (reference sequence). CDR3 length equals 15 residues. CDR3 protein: CASSIDRTGHYEQYF. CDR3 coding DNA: TGTGCCAGTAGTATCGACCGGACAGGGCACTACGAGCAGTACTTC.

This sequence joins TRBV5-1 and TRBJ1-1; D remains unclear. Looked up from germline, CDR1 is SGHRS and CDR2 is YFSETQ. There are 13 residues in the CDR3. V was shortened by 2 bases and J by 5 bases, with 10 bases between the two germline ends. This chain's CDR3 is CASSFEGWTEAFF. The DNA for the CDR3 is TGCGCCAGCAGCTTTGAGGGTTGGACTGAAGCTTTCTTT. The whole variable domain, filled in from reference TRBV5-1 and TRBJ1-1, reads KAGVTQTPRYLIKTRGQQVTLSCSPISGHRSVSWYQQTPGQGLQFLFEYFSETQRNKGNFPGRFSGRQFSNSRSEMNVSTLELGDSALYLCASSFEGWTEAFFGQGTRLTVV.

The CDR3 sequence is CASSFPGTGPNTIYF. CDR3 DNA sequence: TGTGCCAGCAGCTTCCCCGGGACAGGGCCCAACACCATATATTTT. The chain recombines TRBV7-8 with TRBJ1-3; 9 bases line up with TRBD1. V gave up 3 bases and J gave up 7 bases; unmatched junction bases: 7. Looked up from germline, CDR1 is SGHVS and CDR2 is FQNEAQ. This CDR3 spans 15 amino acids.

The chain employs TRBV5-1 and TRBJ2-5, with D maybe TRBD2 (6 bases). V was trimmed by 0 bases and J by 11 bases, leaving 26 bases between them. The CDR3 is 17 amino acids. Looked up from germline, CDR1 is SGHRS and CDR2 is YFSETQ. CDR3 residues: CASSLDPFRGGRGKQYF. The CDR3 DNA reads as TGCGCCAGCAGCTTGGACCCCTTTAGGGGAGGTCGGGGGAAGCAGTACTTC. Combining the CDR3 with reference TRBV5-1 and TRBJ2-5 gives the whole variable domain KAGVTQTPRYLIKTRGQQVTLSCSPISGHRSVSWYQQTPGQGLQFLFEYFSETQRNKGNFPGRFSGRQFSNSRSEMNVSTLELGDSALYLCASSLDPFRGGRGKQYFGPGTRLLVL.

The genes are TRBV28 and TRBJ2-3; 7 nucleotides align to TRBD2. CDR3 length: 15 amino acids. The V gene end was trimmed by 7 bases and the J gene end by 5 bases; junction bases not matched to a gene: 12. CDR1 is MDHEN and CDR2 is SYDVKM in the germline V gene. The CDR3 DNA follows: TGTGCCAGCACCACCAGCGGGAAATGGAGAGATACGCAGTATTTT. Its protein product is CASTTSGKWRDTQYF.

In nucleotides, the CDR3 is TGCGCCAGCAGCCAGGGGACTAGCGGAGGGTCAGAAGAGCAGTACTTC. Translated: CASSQGTSGGSEEQYF. The gene calls are TRBV5-1 and TRBJ2-7, with TRBD2 matching over 11 bases. V lost 4 bases to trimming and J lost 7 bases; unmatched junction nucleotides: 13. The CDR3 has 16 residues. CDR1 and CDR2 from the germline V gene are SGHRS and YFSETQ. Based on the CDR3 plus reference TRBV5-1 and TRBJ2-7, the full variable domain is KAGVTQTPRYLIKTRGQQVTLSCSPISGHRSVSWYQQTPGQGLQFLFEYFSETQRNKGNFPGRFSGRQFSNSRSEMNVSTLELGDSALYLCASSQGTSGGSEEQYFGPGTRLTVT.

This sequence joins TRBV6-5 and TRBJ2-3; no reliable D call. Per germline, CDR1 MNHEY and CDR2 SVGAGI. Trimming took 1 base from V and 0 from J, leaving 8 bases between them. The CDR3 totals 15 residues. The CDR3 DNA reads TGTGCCAGCAGTTACTGGGCAGAAAGCACAGATACGCAGTATTTT. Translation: CASSYWAESTDTQYF.

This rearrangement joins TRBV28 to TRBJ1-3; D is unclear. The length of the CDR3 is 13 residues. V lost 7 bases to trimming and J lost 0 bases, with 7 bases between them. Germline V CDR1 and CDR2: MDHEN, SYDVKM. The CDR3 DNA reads TGTGCCAGCACAGGCAACTCTGGAAACACCATATATTTT. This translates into CASTGNSGNTIYF.

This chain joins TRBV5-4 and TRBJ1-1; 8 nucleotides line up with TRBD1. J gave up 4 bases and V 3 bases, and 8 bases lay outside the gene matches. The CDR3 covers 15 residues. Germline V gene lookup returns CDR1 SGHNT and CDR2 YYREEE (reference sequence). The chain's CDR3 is CASSSARQGSTEAFF. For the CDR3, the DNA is TGTGCCAGCAGCTCAGCTAGACAGGGGAGCACTGAAGCTTTCTTT.

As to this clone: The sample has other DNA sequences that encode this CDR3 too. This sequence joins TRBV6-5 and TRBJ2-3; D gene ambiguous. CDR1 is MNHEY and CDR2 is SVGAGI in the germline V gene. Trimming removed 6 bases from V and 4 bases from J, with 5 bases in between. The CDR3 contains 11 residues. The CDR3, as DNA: TGTGCCAGCAGAGTATCAGATACGCAGTATTTT. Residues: CASRVSDTQYF.

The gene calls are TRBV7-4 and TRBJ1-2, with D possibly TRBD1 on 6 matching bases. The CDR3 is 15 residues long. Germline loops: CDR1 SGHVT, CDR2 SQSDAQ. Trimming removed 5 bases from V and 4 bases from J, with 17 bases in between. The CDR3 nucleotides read TGTGCCAGCAGCCCCCGGGGGCCCGGCCCCTATGGCTACACCTTC. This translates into CASSPRGPGPYGYTF.

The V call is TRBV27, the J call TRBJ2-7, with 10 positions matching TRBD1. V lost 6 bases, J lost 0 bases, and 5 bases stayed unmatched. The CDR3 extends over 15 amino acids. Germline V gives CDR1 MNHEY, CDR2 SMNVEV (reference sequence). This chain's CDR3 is CASSDRGPFSYEQYF. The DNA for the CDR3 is TGTGCCAGCAGCGACAGGGGGCCCTTCTCCTACGAGCAGTACTTC.

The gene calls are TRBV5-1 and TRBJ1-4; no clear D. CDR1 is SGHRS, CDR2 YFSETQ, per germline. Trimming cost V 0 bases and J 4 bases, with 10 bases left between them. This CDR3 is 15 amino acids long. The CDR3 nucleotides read TGCGCCAGCAGCTTGGCCCACGCGGGTAATGAAAAACTGTTTTTT. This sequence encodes CASSLAHAGNEKLFF.

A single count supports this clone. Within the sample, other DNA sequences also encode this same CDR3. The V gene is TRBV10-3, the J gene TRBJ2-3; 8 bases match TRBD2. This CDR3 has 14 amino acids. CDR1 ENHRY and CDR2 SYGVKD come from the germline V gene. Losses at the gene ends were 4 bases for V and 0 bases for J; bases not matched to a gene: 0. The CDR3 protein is CAISASGSTDTQYF. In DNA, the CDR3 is TGTGCCATCAGTGCTAGCGGGAGCACAGATACGCAGTATTTT.

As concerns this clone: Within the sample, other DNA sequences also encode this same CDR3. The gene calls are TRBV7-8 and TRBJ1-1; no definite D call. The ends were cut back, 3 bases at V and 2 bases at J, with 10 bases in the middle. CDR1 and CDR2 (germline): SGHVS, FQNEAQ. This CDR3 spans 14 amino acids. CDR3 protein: CASSLVVGNTEAFF. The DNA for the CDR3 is TGTGCCAGCAGCTTGGTGGTAGGTAACACTGAAGCTTTCTTT.

The CDR3 DNA is TGTGCCAGCAGTCCCATGGGACCGATTGAAAAACTGTTTTTT. Translated, it gives CASSPMGPIEKLFF. The rearrangement joins TRBV28 to TRBJ1-4, with a possible D match to TRBD1 (5 bases). The CDR3 spans 14 residues. Germline V lookup: CDR1 MDHEN, CDR2 SYDVKM. V was cut by 5 bases and J by 7 bases, with 14 bases left in between.

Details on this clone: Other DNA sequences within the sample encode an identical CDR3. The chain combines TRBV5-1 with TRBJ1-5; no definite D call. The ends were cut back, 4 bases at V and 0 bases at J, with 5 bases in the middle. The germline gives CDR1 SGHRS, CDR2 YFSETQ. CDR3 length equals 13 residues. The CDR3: CASSPDSNQPQHF. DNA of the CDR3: TGCGCCAGCAGCCCGGATAGCAATCAGCCCCAGCATTTT.

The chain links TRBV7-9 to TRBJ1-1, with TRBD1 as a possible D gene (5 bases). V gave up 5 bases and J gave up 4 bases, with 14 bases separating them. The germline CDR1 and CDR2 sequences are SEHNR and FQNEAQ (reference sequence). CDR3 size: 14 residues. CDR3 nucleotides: TGTGCCAGCAGCCCTTGGGGACTGTTCACTGAAGCTTTCTTT. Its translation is CASSPWGLFTEAFF.

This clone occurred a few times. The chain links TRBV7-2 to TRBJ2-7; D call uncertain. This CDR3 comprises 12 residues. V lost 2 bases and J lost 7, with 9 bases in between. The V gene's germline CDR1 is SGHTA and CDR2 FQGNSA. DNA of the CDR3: TGTGCCAGCAGCTTATTTTTCCGAGAGCAGTACTTC. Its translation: CASSLFFREQYF. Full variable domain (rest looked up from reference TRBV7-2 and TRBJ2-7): GAGVSQSPSNKVTEKGKDVELRCDPISGHTALYWYRQSLGQGLEFLIYFQGNSAPDKSGLPSDRFSAERTGGSVSTLTIQRTQQEDSAVYLCASSLFFREQYFGPGTRLTVT.

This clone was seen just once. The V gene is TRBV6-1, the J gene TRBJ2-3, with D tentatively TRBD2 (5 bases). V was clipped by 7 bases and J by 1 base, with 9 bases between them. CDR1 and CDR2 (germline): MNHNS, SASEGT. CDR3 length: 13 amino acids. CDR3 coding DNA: TGTGCCAGCACGAGGGCGGGCACAGATACGCAGTATTTT. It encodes CASTRAGTDTQYF.